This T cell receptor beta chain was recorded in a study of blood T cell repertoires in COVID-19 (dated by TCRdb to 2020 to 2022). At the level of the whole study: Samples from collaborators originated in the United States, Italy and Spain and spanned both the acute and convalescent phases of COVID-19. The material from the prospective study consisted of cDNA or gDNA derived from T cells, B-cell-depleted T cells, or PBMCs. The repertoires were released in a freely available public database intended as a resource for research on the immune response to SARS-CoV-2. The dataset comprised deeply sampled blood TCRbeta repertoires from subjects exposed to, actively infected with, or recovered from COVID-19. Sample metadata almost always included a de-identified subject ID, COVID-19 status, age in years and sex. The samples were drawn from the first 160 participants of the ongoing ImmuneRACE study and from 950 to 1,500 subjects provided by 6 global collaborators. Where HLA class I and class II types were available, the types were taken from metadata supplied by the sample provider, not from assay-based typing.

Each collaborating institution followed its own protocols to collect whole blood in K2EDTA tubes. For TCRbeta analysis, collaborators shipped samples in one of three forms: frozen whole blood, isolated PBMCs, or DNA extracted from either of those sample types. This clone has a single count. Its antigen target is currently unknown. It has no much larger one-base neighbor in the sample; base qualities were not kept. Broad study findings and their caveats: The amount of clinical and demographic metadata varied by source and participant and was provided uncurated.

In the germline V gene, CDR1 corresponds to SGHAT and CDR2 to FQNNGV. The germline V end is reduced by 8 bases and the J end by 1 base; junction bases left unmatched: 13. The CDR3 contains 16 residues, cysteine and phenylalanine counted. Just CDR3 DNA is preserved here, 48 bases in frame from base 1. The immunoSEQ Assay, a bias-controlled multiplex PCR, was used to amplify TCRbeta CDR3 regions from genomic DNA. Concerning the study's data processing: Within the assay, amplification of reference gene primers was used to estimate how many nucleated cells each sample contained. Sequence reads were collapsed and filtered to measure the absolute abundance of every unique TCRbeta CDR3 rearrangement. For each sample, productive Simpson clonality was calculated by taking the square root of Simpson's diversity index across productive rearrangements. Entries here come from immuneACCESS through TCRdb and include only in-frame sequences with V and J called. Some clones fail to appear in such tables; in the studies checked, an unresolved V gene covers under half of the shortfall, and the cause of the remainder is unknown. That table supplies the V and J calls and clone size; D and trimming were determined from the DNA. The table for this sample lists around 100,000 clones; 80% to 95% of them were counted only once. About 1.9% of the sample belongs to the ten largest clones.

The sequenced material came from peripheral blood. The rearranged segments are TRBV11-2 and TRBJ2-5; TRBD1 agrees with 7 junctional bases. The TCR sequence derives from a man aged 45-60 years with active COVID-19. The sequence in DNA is TGTGCCAGCTCTCGGAATTCGGCAGGGGGCCAAGAGACCCAGTACTTC. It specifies CASSRNSAGGQETQYF. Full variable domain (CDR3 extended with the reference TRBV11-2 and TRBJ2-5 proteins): EAGVAQSPRYKIIEKRQSVAFWCNPISGHATLYWYQQILGQGPKLLIQFQNNGVVDDSQLPKDRFSAERLKGVDSTLKIQPAKLEDSAVYLCASSRNSAGGQETQYFGPGTRLLVL.